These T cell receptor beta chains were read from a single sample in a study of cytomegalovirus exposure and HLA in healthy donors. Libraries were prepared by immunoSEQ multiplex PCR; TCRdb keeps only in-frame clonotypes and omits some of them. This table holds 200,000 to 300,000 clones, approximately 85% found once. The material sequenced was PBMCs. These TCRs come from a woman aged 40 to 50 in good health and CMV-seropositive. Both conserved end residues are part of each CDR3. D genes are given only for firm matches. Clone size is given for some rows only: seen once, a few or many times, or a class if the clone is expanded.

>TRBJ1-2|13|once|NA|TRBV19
TGTGCCAGTAGTAATCAAGGGAGATGGGGCTACACCTTC
CASSNQGRWGYTF
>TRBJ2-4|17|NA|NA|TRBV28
TGTGCCAGCAGTTTATTCGGGACATTCGGGGCCAAAAACATTCAGTACTTC
CASSLFGTFGAKNIQYF
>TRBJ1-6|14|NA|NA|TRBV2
TGTGCCAGCAGTGCCCAGGGGAATAATTCACCCCTCCACTTT
CASSAQGNNSPLHF
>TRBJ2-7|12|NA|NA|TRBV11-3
TGTGCCAGCAGCTCTACCTGGTACGAGCAGTACTTC
CASSSTWYEQYF
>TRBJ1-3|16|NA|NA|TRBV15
TGTGCCACCAGCAGAGACCCAGGGATGTCTGGAAACACCATATATTTT
CATSRDPGMSGNTIYF
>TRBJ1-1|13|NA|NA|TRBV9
TGTGCCAGCGGCAGTGGAGAGAACACTGAAGCTTTCTTT
CASGSGENTEAFF
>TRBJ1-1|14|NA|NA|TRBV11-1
TGTGCCAGCAGCTTAGGGGCCTCGAACACTGAAGCTTTCTTT
CASSLGASNTEAFF
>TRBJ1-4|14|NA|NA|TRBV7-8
TGTGCCAGCAGCCCCCGGGAGACTAATGAGAAACTGTTTTTT
CASSPRETNEKLFF
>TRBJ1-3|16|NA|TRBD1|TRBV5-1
TGCGCCAGCAGCTTGGGACAGGGGGCGCCTGGAAACACCATATATTTT
CASSLGQGAPGNTIYF
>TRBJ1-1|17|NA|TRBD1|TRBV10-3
TGTGCCATCAGTGAGATAACCGGGACAGGGGGCGCAAGGGGAGCTTTCTTT
CAISEITGTGGARGAFF
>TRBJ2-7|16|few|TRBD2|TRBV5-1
TGCGCCAGCAGCTTGGGGACTAGCGGGAGTTTGTACGAGCAGTACTTC
CASSLGTSGSLYEQYF
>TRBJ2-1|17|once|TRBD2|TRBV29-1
TGCAGCGTTGACGAGACTAGCGGGAGGTACGCCGGCAATGAGCAGTTCTTC
CSVDETSGRYAGNEQFF
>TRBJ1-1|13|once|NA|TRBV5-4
TGTGCCAGCAGCTTGAGAGAAAACACTGAAGCTTTCTTT
CASSLRENTEAFF
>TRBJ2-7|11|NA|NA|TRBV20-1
TGCAGTGGGGGCGTCTCCTACGAGCAGTACTTC
CSGGVSYEQYF
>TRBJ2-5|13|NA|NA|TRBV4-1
TGCGCCAGCAGCCAAGATTGGAAGGGGGCCCAGTACTTC
CASSQDWKGAQYF
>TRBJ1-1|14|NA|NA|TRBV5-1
TGCGCCAGCAGCTTGAGACTGATGAACACTGAAGCTTTCTTT
CASSLRLMNTEAFF
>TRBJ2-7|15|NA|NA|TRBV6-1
TGTGCCAGCAGCACCTCACTGATTGATTCCTACGAGCAGTACTTC
CASSTSLIDSYEQYF
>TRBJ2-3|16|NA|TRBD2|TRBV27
TGTGCCAGCAGTCCCGTAGCGGGAGTGAGCACAGATACGCAGTATTTT
CASSPVAGVSTDTQYF
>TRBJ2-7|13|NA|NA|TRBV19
TGTGCCAGTAGTATTTCAGGGGTGGTGGAGCAGTACTTC
CASSISGVVEQYF
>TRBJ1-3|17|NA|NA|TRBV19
TGTGCCAGTAGTATAGGCGGGGGGCATACGGCTGGAAACACCATATATTTT
CASSIGGGHTAGNTIYF
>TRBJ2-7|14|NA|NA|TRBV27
TGTGCCAGCAGTCCCCCGACTAGCTCCTACGAGCAGTACTTC
CASSPPTSSYEQYF
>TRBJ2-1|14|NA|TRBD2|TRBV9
TGTGCCAGCAGCGCTGACGGACTAGCGGGGGAGCAGTTCTTC
CASSADGLAGEQFF
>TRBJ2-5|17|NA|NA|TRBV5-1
TGCGCCAGCAGCTTCTGGGGTGTCGGGATCAGCGCCGAGACCCAGTACTTC
CASSFWGVGISAETQYF
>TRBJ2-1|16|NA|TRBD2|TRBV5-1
TGCGCCAGCAGCTTGTTGTCGGGACTAGCATTGAATGAGCAGTTCTTC
CASSLLSGLALNEQFF
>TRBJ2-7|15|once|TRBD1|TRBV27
TGTGCCAGTGCACAGGGGGCGCCCCCTCGCTACGAGCAGTACTTC
CASAQGAPPRYEQYF
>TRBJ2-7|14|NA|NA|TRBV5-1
TGCGCCAGCACCCAATTGGGGGGACCCTACGAGCAGTACTTC
CASTQLGGPYEQYF
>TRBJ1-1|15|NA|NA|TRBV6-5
TGTGCCAGCAAGATGGTTAAGGGGTCGTACACTGAAGCTTTCTTT
CASKMVKGSYTEAFF
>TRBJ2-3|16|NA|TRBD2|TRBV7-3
TGTGCCAGCAGCCCCCCTGGCGGGAGCAATGCAGATACGCAGTATTTT
CASSPPGGSNADTQYF
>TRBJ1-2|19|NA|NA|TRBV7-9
TGTGCCAGCAGCTTATTGCCGACAGAGGAATACCGGAGGGGCTATGGCTACACCTTC
CASSLLPTEEYRRGYGYTF
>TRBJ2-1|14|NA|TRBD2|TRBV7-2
TGTGCCAGCAGCCTAGGACTAGCGGCTAATGAGCAGTTCTTC
CASSLGLAANEQFF
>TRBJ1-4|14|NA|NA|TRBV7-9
TGTGCCAGCAGGCCCAGGGGTCCCGGTGAAAAACTGTTTTTT
CASRPRGPGEKLFF
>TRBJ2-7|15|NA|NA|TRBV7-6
TGTGCCAGCAGCTCCTCCCCTTCCGGCTCCTACGAGCAGTACTTC
CASSSSPSGSYEQYF
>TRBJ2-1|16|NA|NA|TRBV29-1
TGCAGCGTTGAGTTAGAAGTCGGAAGCGCCGACAATGAGCAGTTCTTC
CSVELEVGSADNEQFF
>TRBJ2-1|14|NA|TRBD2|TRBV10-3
TGCGGGACTAGCGGGTCCGAATCCCACAATGAGCAGTTCTTC
CGTSGSESHNEQFF
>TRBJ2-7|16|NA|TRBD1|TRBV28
TGTGCCAGCAGTTCCTTAACAGGACAGGGAAGCTACGAGCAGTACTTC
CASSSLTGQGSYEQYF
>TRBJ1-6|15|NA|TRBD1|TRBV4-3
TGCGCCAGCAGCCCAAACAGGGGGACGAATTCACCCCTCCACTTT
CASSPNRGTNSPLHF
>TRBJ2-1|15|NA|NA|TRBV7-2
TGTGCCAGCAGCTCCGGGGGTCAGTCCTACAATGAGCAGTTCTTC
CASSSGGQSYNEQFF
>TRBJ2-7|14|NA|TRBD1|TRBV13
TGTGCCAGCAGCTTGGGACAGGGCACCTACGAGCAGTACTTC
CASSLGQGTYEQYF
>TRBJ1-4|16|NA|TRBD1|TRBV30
TGTGCCTGGAGGGACTGGACAGGGACGACTAATGAAAAACTGTTTTTT
CAWRDWTGTTNEKLFF
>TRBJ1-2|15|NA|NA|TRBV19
TGTGCCAGTAGCTCCCCAGGCAGAGCTAACTATGGCTACACCTTC
CASSSPGRANYGYTF
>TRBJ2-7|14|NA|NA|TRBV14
TGTGCCAGCAGCCAAGGAGGGTACGGGTACGAGCAGTACTTC
CASSQGGYGYEQYF
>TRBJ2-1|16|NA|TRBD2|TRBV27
TGTGCCAGCACCCCAATAGCGGGAGCACGTCGGAATGAGCAGTTCTTC
CASTPIAGARRNEQFF
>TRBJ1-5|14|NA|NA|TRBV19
TGTGCCAGTACATCCGGTTCTAGCAATCAGCCCCAGCATTTT
CASTSGSSNQPQHF
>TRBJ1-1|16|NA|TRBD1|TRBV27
TGTGCCAGCAGTTCTCACAGTCCGGGACAGCTTAGGAATGCTTTCTTT
CASSSHSPGQLRNAFF
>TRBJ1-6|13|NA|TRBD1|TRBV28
TGTGCCAGCAGTCCAACAGGGGGATCACCCCTCCACTTT
CASSPTGGSPLHF
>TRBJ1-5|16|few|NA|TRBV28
TGTGCCAGCAGTTCCGCAGGGGTTATTAGCAATCAGCCCCAGCATTTT
CASSSAGVISNQPQHF
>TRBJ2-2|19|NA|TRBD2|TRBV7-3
TGTGCCAGCAGTCCCTCGGGCCGGCCCGGACGGGAGGGCACCGGGGAGCTGTTTTTT
CASSPSGRPGREGTGELFF
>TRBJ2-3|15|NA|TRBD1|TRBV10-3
TGTGCCATCAGTTTTCGGACAGGGGGGACAGATACGCAGTATTTT
CAISFRTGGTDTQYF
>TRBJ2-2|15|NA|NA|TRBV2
TGTGCCAGCAACGGACAGTTAACGAACACCGGGGAGCTGTTTTTT
CASNGQLTNTGELFF
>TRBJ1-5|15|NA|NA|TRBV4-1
TGCGCCAGCAGCTCGGGCGAAGGGGGATGGCAGCCCCAGCATTTT
CASSSGEGGWQPQHF
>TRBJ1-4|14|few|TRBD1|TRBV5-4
TGTGCCAGCGCCGACAGGGGGCTTAATGAAAAACTGTTTTTT
CASADRGLNEKLFF
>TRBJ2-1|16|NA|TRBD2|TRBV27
TGTGCCAGCAGTTTACCGACTAGCGGGAGAAACAATGAGCAGTTCTTC
CASSLPTSGRNNEQFF
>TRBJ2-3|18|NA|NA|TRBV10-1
TGCGCCAGCAGGGACCTAGGGGCCGGGCCCGCGACGGCAGATACGCAGTATTTT
CASRDLGAGPATADTQYF